This TCR beta chain appears in the sequencing data of a study of breast tumors, draining lymph nodes, adjacent tissues. This clonotype was observed many times. The junction had 1 base not matched to a gene; V was cut back by 4 bases and J by 1 base. The CDR3 loop spans 14 amino acids. Germline V gives CDR1 ENHRY, CDR2 SYGVKD. MiXCR, applied by TCRdb to the multiplex PCR reads, yields one record per CDR3 protein. The sample contains about 270,000 distinct CDR3 sequences, 30% of which appear only once. The lymph nodes were axillary draining lymph nodes from breast cancer patients. The chain uses TRBV10-3 and TRBJ2-5; 9 bases align to TRBD1. The material sequenced was axillary lymph node tissue. This TCR was recovered from a female donor with breast cancer. Some clones in this sample may be carry-over from other donors' samples. The CDR3 DNA sequence: TGTGCCATCAGTGCGACAGGGGGCCAAGAGACCCAGTACTTC. Protein sequence: CAISATGGQETQYF.